The entry that follows covers one TCR beta chain sequence. Its antigen remains unidentified. Trimming removed 6 bases from V and 6 bases from J, with 15 bases in between. The CDR3 extends over 14 amino acids. Looked up from germline, CDR1 is LNHDA and CDR2 is SQIVND (reference sequence). The data derive from a study of T cell responses to AZD1222 COVID-19 vaccine. Some clones are missing from TCRdb's copy, which holds only in-frame ones; the method was immunoSEQ multiplex PCR. The data contain 250,000 to 300,000 clones, about 94% of them singletons. Study results and limitations: Increases in Spike-specific TCR breadth and depth were seen after two AZD1222 doses.

The source was peripheral blood, collected 28 days after the second AZD1222 dose. The chain recombines TRBV19 with TRBJ2-1; TRBD2 is a possible D gene (5 bases). This receptor was identified in an adult who received the AZD1222 COVID-19 vaccine. CDR3 protein: CASRSQEASNEQFF. The CDR3, as DNA: TGTGCCAGTAGATCCCAGGAGGCGTCCAATGAGCAGTTCTTC.